A single sample is the source of the 30 T cell receptor beta chains below, sequenced in a study of shared T cell receptors in the human thymus. The assay was immunoSEQ multiplex PCR, and TCRdb's table has in-frame clones only and misses some. The sample includes hundreds of thousands of clones, around 87% of them seen just once. The same specimen was also included in a second study, on human thymus T cells.

Material for sequencing was thymocytes. The receptors here all came from a boy under two years old with a congenital heart defect.

The rearrangement joins TRBV4-2 to TRBJ2-3; a weak D match, TRBD2 (7 bases). The CDR3 covers 15 residues. CDR1 is LGHNA, CDR2 YNFKEQ, per germline. V was shortened by 3 bases and J by 6 bases, with 16 bases between the two germline ends. The CDR3 here is CASSQGGLAIDTQYF. The DNA of the CDR3 is TGTGCCAGCAGCCAGGGGGGGCTAGCCATTGATACGCAGTATTTT.

The J gene is TRBJ2-5, the V gene TRBV2, with 13 bases identical to TRBD2. In germline, CDR1 is SNHLY, CDR2 FYNNEI. This CDR3 is 17 amino acids long. V was clipped by 0 bases and J by 2 bases; unmatched bases: 3. CDR3 nucleotides: TGTGCCAGCAGTGAAGCGACTAGCGGGAGGTTACAAGAGACCCAGTACTTC. This translates into CASSEATSGRLQETQYF.

The chain employs TRBV2 and TRBJ1-5; possibly TRBD1 for D (6 bases). The CDR3 contains 14 residues. Trimming pared 6 bases from V and 5 bases from J, leaving 14 bases between. From germline, CDR1 is SNHLY and CDR2 FYNNEI. The CDR3 is CASREQGRDQPQHF. The CDR3 DNA reads TGTGCCAGCAGGGAACAGGGTAGGGATCAGCCCCAGCATTTT.

This chain links TRBV19 with TRBJ2-5, with a tentative D call TRBD2 (6 bases). CDR3 length: 15 residues. In germline, CDR1 is LNHDA, CDR2 SQIVND (reference sequence). Trimming stripped 7 bases from V and 0 bases from J, with 15 bases between. The CDR3 region is CASTSSGGDQETQYF. The CDR3 coding sequence is TGTGCCAGTACCTCTTCGGGCGGGGACCAAGAGACCCAGTACTTC.

The rearrangement joins TRBV4-1 to TRBJ1-1, with 8 nucleotides matching TRBD1. The CDR3 spans 18 residues. The V segment lost 3 bases and the J segment 0 bases; nucleotides outside the gene matches: 12. Per the germline V gene, CDR1 is MGHRA and CDR2 is YSYEKL. DNA of the CDR3: TGCGCCAGCAGCCAGCCCAACAGGGGGGAACGGATGAACACTGAAGCTTTCTTT. This codes for CASSQPNRGERMNTEAFF.

This chain joins TRBV5-6 and TRBJ2-7; tentatively, D is TRBD2 (6 bases). Trimming left V 4 bases short and J 0 bases short, with 14 bases between. The CDR3 runs 15 residues. Germline CDR1 is SGHDT and CDR2 is YYEEEE. CDR3 residues: CASSPHGTYSYEQYF. The CDR3 region has the DNA TGTGCCAGCAGCCCCCACGGGACTTACTCCTACGAGCAGTACTTC. Full variable domain (missing parts from reference TRBV5-6 and TRBJ2-7): DAGVTQSPTHLIKTRGQQVTLRCSPKSGHDTVSWYQQALGQGPQFIFQYYEEEERQRGNFPDRFSGHQFPNYSSELNVNALLLGDSALYLCASSPHGTYSYEQYFGPGTRLTVT.

V gene TRBV19 combines with J gene TRBJ1-1, with TRBD1 matching 11 bases. Per the germline V gene, CDR1 is LNHDA and CDR2 is SQIVND (reference sequence). V lost 3 bases and J lost 2; bases outside the gene matches: 17. CDR3 length: 20 residues. CDR3 bases: TGTGCCAGTAGTATTTTGGCGTGGGGACAGGGGGTTCGGTCAAACACTGAAGCTTTCTTT. This sequence encodes CASSILAWGQGVRSNTEAFF.

Concerning this clone: The same CDR3 can be traced to other DNA sequences in this sample. This sequence joins TRBV5-6 and TRBJ2-3; perhaps TRBD2 as D (6 bases). V was shortened by 2 bases and J by 0 bases, with 7 bases between the two germline ends. The CDR3 is 14 residues long. CDR1 and CDR2 from the germline V gene are SGHDT and YYEEEE. The CDR3 DNA reads TGTGCCAGCAGCTTCGGGGGAAGCACAGATACGCAGTATTTT. It codes for CASSFGGSTDTQYF.

The rearrangement joins TRBV21-1 to TRBJ1-2; TRBD1 reflects the table's D call only, with no check against the DNA. TRBV21-1 is reported as a pseudogene. The CDR3 sequence is 15 residues long. The CDR3 region has the DNA TGTGCCAGCACCTCCCAGGGCAGGGGGCGGGATGGCTACACCTTC. The encoded protein is CASTSQGRGRDGYTF.

This chain joins TRBV27 and TRBJ2-7, with TRBD2 identical over 7 bases. CDR3 length equals 13 residues. V gave up 4 bases and J gave up 4 bases; unmatched junction bases: 4. The germline V gene encodes CDR1 MNHEY and CDR2 SMNVEV (reference sequence). CDR3 DNA: TGTGCCAGCAGTTCTAGCGGACCTTACGAGCAGTACTTC. Translation gives CASSSSGPYEQYF.

This clone was seen only a few times. The rearrangement joins TRBV5-6 to TRBJ1-3; D is possibly TRBD1 (6 bases). This CDR3 has 15 residues. Trimming removed 1 base from V and 4 bases from J, with 12 bases in between. Germline V gives CDR1 SGHDT, CDR2 YYEEEE. The CDR3 DNA sequence: TGTGCCAGCAGCTTGACAGGGATCGGCGGAAACACCATATATTTT. Translated, it gives CASSLTGIGGNTIYF.

The chain joins TRBV5-1 to TRBJ2-3; 8 nucleotides line up with TRBD2. The length of the CDR3 is 15 residues. Germline CDR1 is SGHRS and CDR2 is YFSETQ. Germline trimming cut 4 bases from V and 3 bases from J; bases unmatched to any gene: 7. DNA of the CDR3: TGCGCCAGCAGCCGCCCCCGGGGGGGGACAGATACGCAGTATTTT. Amino acids: CASSRPRGGTDTQYF.

The rearrangement joins TRBV18 to TRBJ2-5; 8 bases fit TRBD1. CDR1 is KGHSH and CDR2 is LQKENI in the germline V gene. The V and J ends lost 3 bases and 3 bases, in that order; junction bases with no gene match: 6. The CDR3 runs to 15 residues. This chain's CDR3 is CASSPVTGVEETQYF. CDR3 DNA sequence: TGTGCCAGCTCACCGGTGACAGGGGTGGAAGAGACCCAGTACTTC. The full variable domain, rest sourced from reference TRBV18 and TRBJ2-5, is NAGVMQNPRHLVRRRGQEARLRCSPMKGHSHVYWYRQLPEEGLKFMVYLQKENIIDESGMPKERFSAEFPKEGPSILRIQQVVRGDSAAYFCASSPVTGVEETQYFGPGTRLLVL.

The chain recombines TRBV5-4 with TRBJ1-2; 9 bases agree with TRBD1. The J segment lost 12 bases and the V segment lost 3 bases, leaving 15 bases of the junction unmatched. The CDR3 totals 15 residues. Germline V gene data show CDR1 as SGHNT and CDR2 as YYREEE (reference sequence). In nucleotides, the CDR3 is TGTGCCAGCAGCTCGGGGGGGACAGGGATTATTTTAGACACCTTC. Encoded protein: CASSSGGTGIILDTF.

This chain links TRBV4-3 with TRBJ2-1; maybe TRBD1 (6 bases). V was pared by 0 bases and J by 2 bases, with 14 bases between. Looked up from germline, CDR1 is LGHNA and CDR2 is YSLEER. CDR3 length: 17 residues. The CDR3 DNA is TGCGCCAGCAGCCAAGAGGGGGCCTCAGGCCCCTACAATGAGCAGTTCTTC. Protein product: CASSQEGASGPYNEQFF.

The chain couples TRBV7-9 to TRBJ2-3; a weak D match, TRBD1 (6 bases). Germline-derived CDR1 and CDR2 are SEHNR and FQNEAQ (reference sequence). V was pared by 1 base and J by 9 bases, with 11 bases between. The length of the CDR3 is 13 residues. In nucleotides, the CDR3 is TGTGCCAGCAGCTTAGGGACCCAGGGGACGCAGTATTTT. This encodes CASSLGTQGTQYF.

The V gene is TRBV9, the J gene TRBJ1-3; 11 nucleotides match TRBD1. The CDR3 has 16 residues. V lost 3 bases to trimming and J lost 2 bases; unmatched junction nucleotides: 4. The V gene's germline CDR1 is SGDLS and CDR2 YYNGEE. In nucleotides, the CDR3 is TGTGCCAGCAGCGGGAGGACAGGGGGCACTGGAAACACCATATATTTT. It encodes CASSGRTGGTGNTIYF.

V and J are TRBV5-6 and TRBJ1-5; D is undetermined. The V end was cut by 4 bases, the J end by 4 bases, with 15 bases between. This CDR3 has 15 residues. Germline V gene data show CDR1 as SGHDT and CDR2 as YYEEEE. The CDR3 nucleotides are TGTGCCAGCAGCCTCCGTCGGGTGAGGAATCAGCCCCAGCATTTT. This codes for CASSLRRVRNQPQHF. Combining the CDR3 with reference TRBV5-6 and TRBJ1-5 gives the whole variable domain DAGVTQSPTHLIKTRGQQVTLRCSPKSGHDTVSWYQQALGQGPQFIFQYYEEEERQRGNFPDRFSGHQFPNYSSELNVNALLLGDSALYLCASSLRRVRNQPQHFGDGTRLSIL.

This rearrangement joins TRBV9 to TRBJ1-3; D not certain. Trimming left V 1 base short and J 4 bases short, with 9 bases between. This CDR3 comprises 14 residues. Germline loops: CDR1 SGDLS, CDR2 YYNGEE. The CDR3 sequence: CASSVRGSGNTIYF. The CDR3 DNA sequence: TGTGCCAGCAGCGTACGAGGGTCCGGAAACACCATATATTTT. Filled out from reference TRBV9 and TRBJ1-3, the complete variable domain reads DSGVTQTPKHLITATGQRVTLRCSPRSGDLSVYWYQQSLDQGLQFLIQYYNGEERAKGNILERFSAQQFPDLHSELNLSSLELGDSALYFCASSVRGSGNTIYFGEGSWLTVV.

In its sample, this clone was seen once. J is TRBJ1-5 and V is TRBV5-6; 7 bases agree with TRBD1. The J segment lost 0 bases and the V segment lost 1 base, leaving 4 bases of the junction unmatched. The germline V gene has CDR1 SGHDT and CDR2 YYEEEE. The CDR3 runs to 16 residues. In DNA, the CDR3 is TGTGCCAGCAGCTTGCGGGACAGTTATAGCAATCAGCCCCAGCATTTT. Translation: CASSLRDSYSNQPQHF.

This clone was recorded a few times. This chain links TRBV27 with TRBJ1-2; 7 bases are a match to TRBD1. Germline loops: CDR1 MNHEY, CDR2 SMNVEV (reference sequence). This CDR3 has 13 residues. Losses at the gene ends were 7 bases for V and 4 bases for J; bases not matched to a gene: 6. CDR3 in DNA: TGTGCCAGCACCAATGGGACAGTCTATGGCTACACCTTC. Translation: CASTNGTVYGYTF.

This clone has just a few counts. The chain combines TRBV5-4 with TRBJ1-5, with 8 bases matching TRBD1. Germline V gene data show CDR1 as SGHNT and CDR2 as YYREEE (reference sequence). Trimming removed 2 bases from V and 5 bases from J; junction bases left unmatched: 9. CDR3 length: 16 residues. CDR3 DNA sequence: TGTGCCAGCAGCTTCCCGGTGGACAGGGCTTATCAGCCCCAGCATTTT. Translation gives CASSFPVDRAYQPQHF.

The V call is TRBV5-1, the J call TRBJ1-1; perhaps TRBD1 as D (5 bases). CDR3 length: 14 residues. V was trimmed by 3 bases and J by 0 bases, leaving 9 bases between them. The germline V gene encodes CDR1 SGHRS and CDR2 YFSETQ. DNA of the CDR3: TGCGCCAGCAGCTCGGGACTTATGAACACTGAAGCTTTCTTT. The encoded protein is CASSSGLMNTEAFF.

This clone has more than one count but fewer than ten. Additional DNA sequences in this sample encode the identical CDR3. CDR3 bases: TGTGCCAGCAGCCAAGCCGGACAGGGTGGAAACACCATATATTTT. As protein: CASSQAGQGGNTIYF. This chain connects TRBV14 to TRBJ1-3, with 8 bases aligning to TRBD1. CDR1 is SGHDN, CDR2 FVKESK, per germline. The CDR3 is made up of 15 amino acids. V shed 1 base and J 3 bases; nucleotides not matched to a gene: 2.

The chain couples TRBV14 to TRBJ2-7; a weak D match, TRBD2 (5 bases). V was clipped by 4 bases and J by 6 bases, with 13 bases between them. The CDR3 loop spans 13 amino acids. Germline CDR1 is SGHDN and CDR2 is FVKESK. The CDR3 coding sequence is TGTGCCAGCAGCCCAAAGGCCGCGGGCGAGCAGTACTTC. The encoded protein is CASSPKAAGEQYF.

V and J are TRBV6-1 and TRBJ1-1; D is ambiguous. The ends were cut back, 3 bases at V and 5 bases at J, with 16 bases in the middle. The CDR3 sequence is 15 residues long. Germline-derived CDR1 and CDR2 are MNHNS and SASEGT. The CDR3 region is CASSDRTTSNTEAFF. The CDR3 nucleotides read TGTGCCAGCAGTGACAGGACTACCTCCAATACTGAAGCTTTCTTT.

The CDR3, as DNA: TGTGCCAGCAGCCAAGCCGAGCGACCTGACTCCTACGAGCAGTACTTC. It codes for CASSQAERPDSYEQYF. This chain uses TRBV14 with TRBJ2-7; D gene uncertain. The germline V gene has CDR1 SGHDN and CDR2 FVKESK. The CDR3 has 16 amino acids. Trimming took 1 base from V and 0 from J, leaving 13 bases between them. Full variable domain (rest looked up from reference TRBV14 and TRBJ2-7): EAGVTQFPSHSVIEKGQTVTLRCDPISGHDNLYWYRRVMGKEIKFLLHFVKESKQDESGMPNNRFLAERTGGTYSTLKVQPAELEDSGVYFCASSQAERPDSYEQYFGPGTRLTVT.

The chain joins TRBV5-6 to TRBJ2-7, with 10 bases matching TRBD2. The CDR3 is made up of 17 amino acids. Losses at the gene ends were 3 bases for V and 2 bases for J; bases not matched to a gene: 11. CDR1 SGHDT and CDR2 YYEEEE come from the germline V gene. CDR3 in amino acids: CASSCKVAGGSTYEQYF. CDR3 DNA: TGTGCCAGCAGCTGCAAAGTAGCGGGGGGATCAACCTACGAGCAGTACTTC. The full variable domain, in which reference TRBV5-6 and TRBJ2-7 provide the parts outside the CDR3, is DAGVTQSPTHLIKTRGQQVTLRCSPKSGHDTVSWYQQALGQGPQFIFQYYEEEERQRGNFPDRFSGHQFPNYSSELNVNALLLGDSALYLCASSCKVAGGSTYEQYFGPGTRLTVT.

The V and J genes are TRBV10-2 and TRBJ2-1; 12 nucleotides align to TRBD2. The CDR3 is 18 amino acids. V shed 4 bases and J 8 bases; nucleotides not matched to a gene: 15. CDR1 and CDR2 (germline): WSHSY, SAAADI. DNA of the CDR3: TGCGCCAGCAGTGGGCTAGCGGGAGGGCTCCCCTCAGGCGATGAGCAGTTCTTC. Translation gives CASSGLAGGLPSGDEQFF.

The rearrangement joins TRBV7-2 to TRBJ2-7, with D perhaps matching TRBD2 (7 bases). V lost 6 bases and J 2 bases, leaving 23 bases between the germline ends. The CDR3 sequence is 17 residues long. Germline V gene sequence: CDR1 SGHTA, CDR2 FQGNSA. CDR3 DNA: TGTGCCAGCAGTCTAAGGGGGGTGCGGGAGTTCACCTACGAGCAGTACTTC. Amino acid sequence: CASSLRGVREFTYEQYF.